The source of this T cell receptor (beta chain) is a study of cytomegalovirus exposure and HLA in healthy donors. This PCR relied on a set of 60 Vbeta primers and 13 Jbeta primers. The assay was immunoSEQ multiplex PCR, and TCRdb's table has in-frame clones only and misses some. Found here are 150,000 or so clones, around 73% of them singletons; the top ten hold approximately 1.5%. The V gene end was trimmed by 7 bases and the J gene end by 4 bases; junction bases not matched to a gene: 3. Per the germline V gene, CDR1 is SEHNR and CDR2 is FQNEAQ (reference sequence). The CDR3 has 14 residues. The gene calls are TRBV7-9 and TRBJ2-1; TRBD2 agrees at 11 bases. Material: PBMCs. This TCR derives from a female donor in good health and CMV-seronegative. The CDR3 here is CASIRLAGYNEQFF. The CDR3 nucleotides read TGTGCCAGCATCCGACTAGCGGGGTACAATGAGCAGTTCTTC. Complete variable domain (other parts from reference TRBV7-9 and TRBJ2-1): DTGVSQNPRHKITKRGQNVTFRCDPISEHNRLYWYRQTLGQGPEFLTYFQNEAQLEKSRLLSDRFSAERPKGSFSTLEIQRTEQGDSAMYLCASIRLAGYNEQFFGPGTRLTVL.